This T cell receptor (beta chain) appears in the sequencing data of a study of T cells in localized non-small cell lung cancer. Regarding the study as a whole: A median of approximately 54 clones ranked among the top 100 in tumor appeared in adjacent lung. Heterogeneity remains possible because sequencing was limited to only one tumor region. Uninvolved nearby lung showed the greatest T cell clonality, exceeding that found in tumor.

The V gene lost 4 bases and the J gene lost 1 base, with 7 bases spanning the gap. The CDR3 has 13 amino acids. Germline CDR1 and CDR2: MNHEY and SVGAGI. Regarding this clone: What it binds is unknown.

Profiling relied on immunoSEQ multiplex PCR, and the TCRdb table lists in-frame clones only, not all of them. The sample has 40,000 to 50,000 clones, approximately 91% seen once. The chain joins TRBV6-5 to TRBJ1-1; D remains unclear. The sequences come from peripheral blood, collected before any cancer treatment. The sequence came from a female donor over 55 with stage I squamous cell lung carcinoma. DNA for the CDR3: TGTGCCAGCAGTTTTCAAAGGAACACTGAAGCTTTCTTT. Protein product: CASSFQRNTEAFF.